This TCR beta chain was profiled in a study of cytomegalovirus exposure and HLA in healthy donors. Study information: The early release's HLA-typed donors yielded 65 million to 85 million unique TCRs. General study points: Later, an analysis found that common viral pathogens appeared to be linked with several of the most significant clusters. As confirmed in vitro, three CMV-associated chains were specific for CMV antigens.

As to this clone: Its target is not known.

Germline-derived CDR1 and CDR2 are SGHAT and FQNNGV. The CDR3 covers 18 residues. The V segment lost 1 base and the J segment 8 bases; nucleotides outside the gene matches: 14. Primers for the PCR totalled 60 Vbeta and 13 Jbeta. The data were produced by immunoSEQ multiplex PCR, yet TCRdb's version contains in-frame clones alone and is incomplete. This table holds 170,000 or so clones, less than 90% found once. The chain uses TRBV11-2 and TRBJ1-2, with 12 bases that match TRBD1. Specimen: PBMCs. The receptor comes from a boy aged 2 to 10 in good health and CMV-seronegative. CDR3 protein: CASSLAWDRGPIPMGYTF. CDR3 DNA: TGTGCCAGCAGCTTAGCGTGGGACAGGGGGCCCATACCTATGGGCTACACCTTC. Full variable domain (rest looked up from reference TRBV11-2 and TRBJ1-2): EAGVAQSPRYKIIEKRQSVAFWCNPISGHATLYWYQQILGQGPKLLIQFQNNGVVDDSQLPKDRFSAERLKGVDSTLKIQPAKLEDSAVYLCASSLAWDRGPIPMGYTFGSGTRLTVV.